Each of the 10 T cell receptor beta chains below was sequenced from the same sample in a study of identical twins. In TCRdb, the 5' RACE reads were re-called with MiXCR into one record per CDR3 protein. The table includes hundreds of thousands of distinct CDR3 sequences, approximately 13% detected once. The sample also formed part of further work on yellow fever vaccine responses in identical twins.

The sample taken for sequencing was PBMCs. The receptor set was obtained from a woman under 30 in good health.

In its sample, this clonotype was seen a few times. This chain uses TRBV28 with TRBJ2-3, with a tentative D call TRBD1 (7 bases). The CDR3 covers 14 residues. CDR1 is MDHEN and CDR2 is SYDVKM in the germline V gene. The V and J ends lost 10 bases and 2 bases respectively, with 16 bases between them. CDR3 sequence (DNA): TGTGCCATATCCAGGGGGAGGACCACAGATACGCAGTATTTT. This codes for CAISRGRTTDTQYF.

This CDR3 reads CASSQETVYGYTF. CDR3 in DNA: TGTGCCAGCAGCCAAGAGACAGTGTATGGCTACACCTTC. V is TRBV3-1 and J is TRBJ1-2; tentative D call: TRBD1 (5 bases). CDR3 length: 13 residues. Trimming cost V 0 bases and J 5 bases, with 7 bases left between them. Germline CDR1 reads LGHDT; CDR2 reads YNNKEL (reference sequence).

The chain combines TRBV20-1 with TRBJ2-1, with 11 bases lining up with TRBD2. After removal of 0 bases from V and 3 bases from J, the junction contained 7 bases not matched to a gene. The CDR3 consists of 17 residues. CDR1 is DFQATT, CDR2 SNEGSKA, per germline (reference sequence). CDR3 sequence (DNA): TGCAGTGCTAGAGACACTCTAGCGGGGGGCCTCTACAATGAGCAGTTCTTC. This translates into CSARDTLAGGLYNEQFF.

This clonotype was observed a handful of times. The chain has TRBV2 and TRBJ1-2, with D possibly matching TRBD1 (5 bases). The V end was cut by 1 base, the J end by 4 bases, with 16 bases between. The CDR3 has 16 residues. Germline V gene lookup returns CDR1 SNHLY and CDR2 FYNNEI. The CDR3 reads CASSEGNRLHIYGYTF. The CDR3 region has the DNA TGTGCCAGCAGTGAAGGGAACAGGCTACACATCTATGGCTACACCTTC.

The table lists this clonotype with a few counts. The V call is TRBV13, the J call TRBJ2-1, with D uncertain. There are 13 residues in the CDR3. The germline CDR1 and CDR2 sequences are PRHDT and FYEKMQ (reference sequence). V gave up 5 bases and J gave up 5 bases, with 10 bases separating them. CDR3 region: CASSPRGHNEQFF. Written as DNA, the CDR3 is TGTGCCAGCAGCCCACGTGGGCACAATGAGCAGTTCTTC.

This clonotype came up many times. This sequence joins TRBV20-1 and TRBJ1-1; D is undetermined. Looked up from germline, CDR1 is DFQATT and CDR2 is SNEGSKA (reference sequence). The V gene lost 1 base and the J gene lost 7 bases, with 7 bases spanning the gap. The CDR3 totals 11 residues. For the CDR3, the DNA is TGCAGTGCTAGAGGGAGGGTTGAAGCTTTCTTT. This sequence encodes CSARGRVEAFF.

Only a few counts were recorded for this clonotype. The V call is TRBV12-3 or TRBV12-4, the J call TRBJ1-3; 9 bases match TRBD1. CDR3 length: 16 residues. The V gene end was trimmed by 5 bases and the J gene end by 0 bases; junction bases not matched to a gene: 5. CDR3 sequence: CASSPGDRASGNTIYF. The CDR3 DNA follows: TGTGCCAGCAGTCCAGGGGACAGGGCCTCTGGAAACACCATATATTTT.

This clonotype was seen only a few times. The V call is TRBV11-2, the J call TRBJ2-2, with a possible D match to TRBD1 (6 bases). The germline V gene encodes CDR1 SGHAT and CDR2 FQNNGV. This CDR3 comprises 14 residues. Trimming stripped 2 bases from V and 4 bases from J, with 8 bases between. The DNA for the CDR3 is TGTGCCAGCAGCTTAATGGGGGCCACCGGGGAGCTGTTTTTT. It encodes CASSLMGATGELFF. Together with reference TRBV11-2 and TRBJ2-2, the CDR3 gives the full variable domain: EAGVAQSPRYKIIEKRQSVAFWCNPISGHATLYWYQQILGQGPKLLIQFQNNGVVDDSQLPKDRFSAERLKGVDSTLKIQPAKLEDSAVYLCASSLMGATGELFFGEGSRLTVL.

The chain employs TRBV12-3 or TRBV12-4 and TRBJ2-2, with 8 bases aligning to TRBD1. CDR3 length: 15 amino acids. After removal of 8 bases from V and 5 bases from J, the junction contained 10 bases not matched to a gene. The CDR3 DNA sequence: TGTGCCAGCTGGCCGGGACAGGTGGGGACCGGGGAGCTGTTTTTT. It yields the protein CASWPGQVGTGELFF.

This clonotype appeared many times. The chain links TRBV5-1 to TRBJ2-1; D is unclear. The CDR3 runs 16 residues. Germline CDR1 reads SGHRS; CDR2 reads YFSETQ. The V gene lost 0 bases and the J gene lost 0 bases, with 10 bases spanning the gap. The chain's CDR3 is CASSLDEISSYNEQFF. For the CDR3, the DNA is TGCGCCAGCAGCTTGGATGAGATTAGCTCCTACAATGAGCAGTTCTTC.